Following are 15 T cell receptor beta chains from one sample sequenced in a study of Graves' ophthalmopathy and Graves' hyperthyroidism. CDR3 regions of TCR beta were amplified from RNA transcripts. Investigators did first-round RT-PCR with HTBI primers, then second-round multiplex PCR. TCRdb reprocessed the multiplex PCR reads via MiXCR and lists one record per CDR3 protein. The data hold 900,000 to 1,200,000 distinct CDR3 sequences, with about two fifths observed a single time. Sequencing was carried out using peripheral blood or thyroid tissue (not recorded which). These receptors were taken from an adult man with Graves' hyperthyroidism.

This clonotype has more than one count but fewer than ten. The rearrangement uses TRBV5-8 and TRBJ1-3; 9 nucleotides agree with TRBD1. The ends lost 4 bases at V and 1 base at J; junction bases unmatched: 6. Germline V lookup: CDR1 SGHTS, CDR2 YDEGEE. This CDR3 has 16 amino acids. The CDR3 bases are TGTGCCAGCAGCCCAGGACAGGGGCGATCTGGAAACACCATATATTTT. Translated: CASSPGQGRSGNTIYF.

This clonotype came up many times. This rearrangement joins TRBV9 to TRBJ1-5, with D perhaps TRBD1 (5 bases). CDR3 size: 15 residues. The V gene's germline CDR1 is SGDLS and CDR2 YYNGEE. V was pared by 0 bases and J by 6 bases, with 13 bases between. The CDR3 nucleotides read TGTGCCAGCAGCGTAGAAGGGGTTTGGGGTCAGCCCCAGCATTTT. It specifies CASSVEGVWGQPQHF.

The chain employs TRBV29-1 and TRBJ2-7, with unresolved D. Looked up from germline, CDR1 is SQVTM and CDR2 is ANQGSEA. This CDR3 region has 11 residues. Trimming pared 2 bases from V and 6 bases from J, leaving 8 bases between. The CDR3 DNA sequence: TGCAGCGTTGAAATTAGTTTCGAGCAGTACTTC. Its translation: CSVEISFEQYF.

As for this clonotype: Given a much more abundant clone one base away, this may be a read error. Since no conserved phenylalanine or tryptophan closes the CDR3, a read error is the likely cause. The chain links TRBV11-2 to TRBJ2-5, with D maybe TRBD1 (5 bases). The CDR3 covers 16 residues. The germline V gene encodes CDR1 SGHAT and CDR2 FQNNGV. V dropped 2 bases and J dropped 2 bases, with 15 bases sitting between them. CDR3 sequence reads: CASSLLRGPLQETQYL. The CDR3 nucleotides read TGTGCCAGCAGCTTATTAAGGGGCCCCTTACAAGAGACCCAGTACCTC.

The chain employs TRBV12-3 or TRBV12-4 and TRBJ2-7; 7 positions agree with TRBD2. Unmatched junction bases numbered 3, after V lost 4 bases and J lost 3 bases. The CDR3 covers 13 residues. CDR3 sequence: CASSYAGDYEQYF. The CDR3 DNA sequence: TGTGCCAGCAGTTATGCGGGGGACTACGAGCAGTACTTC.

This clonotype was recorded many times. This chain links TRBV2 with TRBJ2-7; D is unclear. Germline V CDR1 and CDR2: SNHLY, FYNNEI. Trimming removed 6 bases at V and 3 bases at J, with 9 bases between. CDR3 length: 12 residues. CDR3: CASRAPDYEQYF. CDR3 nucleotides: TGTGCCAGCAGGGCTCCCGACTACGAGCAGTACTTC.

This chain uses TRBV7-9 with TRBJ1-4, with 11 bases fitting TRBD1. Germline CDR1 and CDR2: SEHNR and FQNEAQ (reference sequence). CDR3 size: 17 residues. J was trimmed by 5 bases and V by 2 bases; bases with no gene match: 7. CDR3 DNA: TGTGCCAGCAGCTTATCCGGGACAGGGGGGTACAATGAAAAACTGTTTTTT. It codes for CASSLSGTGGYNEKLFF.

This clonotype was seen ten or more times. V is TRBV19 and J is TRBJ1-5, with unresolved D. With 5 bases removed from V and 1 base from J, the gap between germline ends came to 9 bases. The V gene's germline CDR1 is LNHDA and CDR2 SQIVND (reference sequence). The CDR3 is 14 residues long. CDR3 loop: CASSQLVSNQPQHF. CDR3 nucleotides: TGTGCCAGTAGTCAGCTTGTGAGCAATCAGCCCCAGCATTTT.

This clonotype was seen a handful of times. The chain links TRBV5-1 to TRBJ1-5; D is undetermined. Trimming shortened V by 0 bases and J by 1 base, and 14 bases separated the two germline ends. This CDR3 comprises 17 residues. Germline lookup yields CDR1 SGHRS and CDR2 YFSETQ. CDR3 sequence (DNA): TGCGCCAGCAGCTTGGGGTCATGGGCCATGAGCAATCAGCCCCAGCATTTT. Translation gives CASSLGSWAMSNQPQHF.

There are many counts of this clonotype. The CDR3 is CASSQAGWGASVNSPLHF. The CDR3 nucleotides are TGCGCCAGCAGCCAGGCGGGATGGGGGGCTTCGGTTAATTCACCCCTCCACTTT. V is TRBV4-3 and J is TRBJ1-6; D might be TRBD1 (6 bases). The V gene lost 3 bases and the J gene lost 6 bases, with 21 bases spanning the gap. Germline CDR1 and CDR2: LGHNA and YSLEER. This CDR3 spans 18 amino acids.

This clonotype was observed many times. This chain connects TRBV12-3 or TRBV12-4 to TRBJ1-5; 10 bases agree with TRBD1. This CDR3 is 15 amino acids long. The V segment lost 3 bases and the J segment 5 bases; nucleotides outside the gene matches: 4. The CDR3 nucleotides are TGTGCCAGCAGTTTGGACAGGGGGAGAGATCAGCCCCAGCATTTT. Protein: CASSLDRGRDQPQHF.

This clonotype was counted many times. The genes are TRBV12-3 or TRBV12-4 and TRBJ1-2; 9 nucleotides match TRBD1. The CDR3 runs to 15 residues. The junction had 8 bases not matched to a gene; V was cut back by 4 bases and J by 5 bases. As DNA, the CDR3 is TGTGCCAGCAGTTCCAAATGGGACAGGGATTATGGCTACACCTTC. Translated, it gives CASSSKWDRDYGYTF.

This clonotype showed up just once. The chain carries TRBV2 and TRBJ1-4, with TRBD1 matching 8 bases. The CDR3 has 14 amino acids. Germline CDR1 is SNHLY and CDR2 is FYNNEI. The trim removed 5 bases at V and 6 bases at J, leaving 5 bases unmatched. The CDR3 nucleotides read TGTGCCAGCAGTCGGACAGGGACGGATGAAAAACTGTTTTTT. It encodes CASSRTGTDEKLFF.

The chain couples TRBV6-6 to TRBJ2-7, with D uncertain. The CDR3 has 15 amino acids. V dropped 2 bases and J dropped 0 bases, with 11 bases sitting between them. The V gene's germline CDR1 is MNHNY and CDR2 SVGAGI (reference sequence). The CDR3 bases are TGTGCCAGCAGTTACGTGTCCCGGAGCTCCTACGAGCAGTACTTC. It translates to CASSYVSRSSYEQYF.

This CDR3 is CSARKTPGGPNEQYF. The CDR3 DNA is TGCAGTGCTAGGAAGACTCCGGGAGGGCCGAACGAGCAGTACTTC. The chain has TRBV20-1 and TRBJ2-7; 8 bases align to TRBD2. Losses at the gene ends were 3 bases for V and 5 bases for J; bases not matched to a gene: 12. Germline V lookup: CDR1 DFQATT, CDR2 SNEGSKA (reference sequence). This CDR3 spans 15 amino acids.